This T cell receptor (beta chain) is drawn from a study of blood T cell repertoires in COVID-19. Only in-frame clones appear in the TCRdb table, and some are missing; sequencing was by immunoSEQ multiplex PCR. The table records approximately 330,000 clones, approximately 88% of them present only once. The CDR3 covers 22 residues. V was cut by 4 bases and J by 6 bases, with 37 bases left in between. Sequenced sample: peripheral blood. This TCR derives from a man aged 30-40 years with COVID-19, enrolled during active disease. The chain joins TRBV5-3 to TRBJ2-2; possible D gene TRBD1, 6 bases. TRBV5-3 is placed among ORFs of uncertain function. This chain's CDR3 is CARSQDSPTITTWFYVSGELFF. DNA for the CDR3: TGTGCCAGAAGCCAGGACAGCCCGACTATCACTACTTGGTTTTATGTTTCCGGGGAGCTGTTTTTT.